Below are 13 T cell receptor beta chains sequenced from a single sample in a study of identical twins. Each CDR3 protein gets one entry after TCRdb re-called the 5' RACE reads with MiXCR. The sample lists roughly 480,000 distinct CDR3 sequences; less than 25% were seen once. These sequences were also reported in another study, on T cells expressing NK-cell markers.

The sequenced material came from CD4+ T cells sorted from blood. The receptors originated from a woman younger than 35 in good health.

This clonotype has more than one count but fewer than ten. Mismatch with germline at one junction end may stem from a read error. The chain employs TRBV5-5 and TRBJ2-5; tentative D call: TRBD1 (5 bases). The CDR3 consists of 13 residues. The V gene's germline CDR1 is SGHKS and CDR2 YYEKEE (reference sequence). For the CDR3, the DNA is TGTGCCAGCAGTTTGGGGCAGGAAGAGACCCAGTACTTC. Its translation is CASSLGQEETQYF.

This clonotype was seen a handful of times. V gene TRBV5-1 combines with J gene TRBJ2-7; no clear D. The CDR3 length is 14 residues. Trimming took off 1 base at V and 6 bases at J, with 14 bases between the two ends. CDR1 and CDR2 (germline): SGHRS, YFSETQ. The CDR3 coding sequence is TGCGCCAGCAGCTTGAATTTTGGCCAAAGCGAGCAGTACTTC. The encoded protein is CASSLNFGQSEQYF.

J is TRBJ2-7 and V is TRBV6-1; TRBD2 matches 9 bases. The CDR3 spans 15 residues. V was clipped by 8 bases and J by 0 bases; unmatched bases: 8. The germline CDR1 and CDR2 sequences are MNHNS and SASEGT. The CDR3 is CASGLTSGGSYEQYF. The DNA for the CDR3 is TGTGCCAGCGGCCTGACTAGCGGAGGCTCCTACGAGCAGTACTTC.

The V gene is TRBV6-1, the J gene TRBJ1-4; possibly TRBD1 for D (5 bases). This CDR3 is 13 amino acids long. Germline V gene data show CDR1 as MNHNS and CDR2 as SASEGT. V was pared by 6 bases and J by 10 bases, with 15 bases between. The CDR3 region has the DNA TGTGCCAGCAGCTTCGACCAGGGCGGAAAACTGTTTTTT. As protein: CASSFDQGGKLFF.

This rearrangement joins TRBV2 to TRBJ2-1; D is tentatively TRBD1 or TRBD2 (6 bases each). The V gene's germline CDR1 is SNHLY and CDR2 FYNNEI. The CDR3 covers 12 residues. V lost 6 bases and J 9 bases, leaving 12 bases between the germline ends. CDR3 coding DNA: TGTGCCAGCAGGGCAGAGGGGGGTGAGCAGTTCTTC. Translating it yields CASRAEGGEQFF.

V gene TRBV20-1 combines with J gene TRBJ2-1; 8 bases agree with TRBD2. The CDR3 loop spans 11 amino acids. The J segment lost 8 bases and the V segment lost 6 bases, leaving 3 bases of the junction unmatched. Germline V CDR1 and CDR2: DFQATT, SNEGSKA (reference sequence). The CDR3 reads CSAGSGDEQFF. The DNA of the CDR3 is TGCAGTGCGGGTAGCGGGGATGAGCAGTTCTTC.

The chain links TRBV5-4 to TRBJ2-3; D gene uncertain. Germline V gene sequence: CDR1 SGHNT, CDR2 YYREEE (reference sequence). This CDR3 is 14 amino acids long. The ends were cut back, 3 bases at V and 0 bases at J, with 8 bases in the middle. Here the CDR3 DNA reads TGTGCCAGCAGCTCTCCTTCTAGCACAGATACGCAGTATTTT. This translates into CASSSPSSTDTQYF.

This clonotype occurred a few times. The J gene is TRBJ2-5, the V gene TRBV12-3 or TRBV12-4; D perhaps matches TRBD1 (6 bases). V was clipped by 6 bases and J by 5 bases, with 16 bases between them. The CDR3 is 14 amino acids. DNA for the CDR3: TGTGCCAGCAGAAACAGGGAAGGGAAGGAGACCCAGTACTTC. It translates to CASRNREGKETQYF.

This clonotype was counted only a few times. The chain recombines TRBV6-2 or TRBV6-3 with TRBJ1-1; D gene unclear. This CDR3 comprises 14 residues. V gave up 7 bases and J gave up 1 base, with 13 bases separating them. The germline gives CDR1 MNHEY, CDR2 SVGEGT. The CDR3, as DNA: TGTGCCAGCACTAGGGAGGCAGCGAACACTGAAGCTTTCTTT. It specifies CASTREAANTEAFF.

This clonotype was found a few times. The chain employs TRBV12-3 or TRBV12-4 and TRBJ2-7; D is perhaps TRBD1 or TRBD2 (6 bases each). This CDR3 region has 14 residues. V shed 5 bases and J shed 0 bases, with 11 bases lying between them. The CDR3 is CASSRGTSSYEQYF. The DNA for the CDR3 is TGTGCCAGCAGTCGCGGGACAAGCTCCTACGAGCAGTACTTC.

J is TRBJ1-5 and V is TRBV12-3 or TRBV12-4, with D uncertain. The CDR3 length is 14 residues. The V end lost 8 bases, the J end lost 0 bases, and 11 bases lay between the germline ends. The CDR3 nucleotides are TGTGCCAGCGGCCCCGGGTCTAGCAATCAGCCCCAGCATTTT. It is translated as CASGPGSSNQPQHF.

This clonotype has a handful of counts. The chain has TRBV29-1 and TRBJ2-3; no reliable D call. The germline V gene has CDR1 SQVTM and CDR2 ANQGSEA. This CDR3 contains 14 residues. V gave up 8 bases and J gave up 2 bases, with 17 bases separating them. The chain's CDR3 is CSYRWREHTDTQYF. The CDR3, as DNA: TGCAGCTACCGGTGGAGAGAACACACAGATACGCAGTATTTT.

This chain joins TRBV18 and TRBJ2-7; perhaps TRBD2 as D (6 bases). Germline-derived CDR1 and CDR2 are KGHSH and LQKENI. The ends were cut back, 1 base at V and 6 bases at J, with 10 bases in the middle. This CDR3 is built from 13 residues. The CDR3 reads CASSPQTSFEQYF. In DNA, the CDR3 is TGTGCCAGCTCACCACAAACTAGCTTCGAGCAGTACTTC.